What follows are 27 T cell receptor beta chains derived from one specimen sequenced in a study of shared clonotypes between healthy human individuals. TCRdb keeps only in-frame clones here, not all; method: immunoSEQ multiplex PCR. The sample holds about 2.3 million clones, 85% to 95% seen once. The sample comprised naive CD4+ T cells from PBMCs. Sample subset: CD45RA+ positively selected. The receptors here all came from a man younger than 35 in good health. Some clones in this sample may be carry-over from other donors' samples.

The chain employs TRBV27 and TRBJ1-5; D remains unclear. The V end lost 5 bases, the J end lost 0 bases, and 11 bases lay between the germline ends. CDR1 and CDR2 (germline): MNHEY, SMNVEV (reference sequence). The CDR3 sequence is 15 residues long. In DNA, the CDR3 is TGTGCCAGCAGTCGGAATGGAGATAGCAATCAGCCCCAGCATTTT. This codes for CASSRNGDSNQPQHF.

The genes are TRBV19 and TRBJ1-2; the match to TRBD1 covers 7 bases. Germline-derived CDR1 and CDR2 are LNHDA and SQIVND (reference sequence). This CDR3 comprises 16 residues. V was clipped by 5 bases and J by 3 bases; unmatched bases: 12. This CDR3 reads CASSAGAGTEHYGYTF. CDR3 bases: TGTGCCAGTAGTGCAGGAGCAGGGACAGAGCACTATGGCTACACCTTC.

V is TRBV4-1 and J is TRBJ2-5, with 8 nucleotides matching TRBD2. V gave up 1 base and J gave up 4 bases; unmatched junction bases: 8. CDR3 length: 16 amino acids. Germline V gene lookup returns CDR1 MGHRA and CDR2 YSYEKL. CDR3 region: CASSQVIVAGGETQYF. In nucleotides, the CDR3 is TGCGCCAGCAGCCAAGTTATTGTGGCGGGAGGAGAGACCCAGTACTTC.

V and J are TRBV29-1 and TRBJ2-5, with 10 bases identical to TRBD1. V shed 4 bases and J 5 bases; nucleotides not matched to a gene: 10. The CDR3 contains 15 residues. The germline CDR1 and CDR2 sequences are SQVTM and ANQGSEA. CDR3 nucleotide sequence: TGCAGCGTTGGAACGTTGGACAGGGGGACCGAGACCCAGTACTTC. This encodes CSVGTLDRGTETQYF.

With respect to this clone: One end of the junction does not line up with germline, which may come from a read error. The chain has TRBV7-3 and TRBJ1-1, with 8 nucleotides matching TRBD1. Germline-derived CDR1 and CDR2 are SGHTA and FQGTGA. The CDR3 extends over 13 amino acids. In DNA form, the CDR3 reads TGTGCCAGCAGCTCCACAGGGGGGGAACCGAAAGTCTTT. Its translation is CASSSTGGEPKVF.

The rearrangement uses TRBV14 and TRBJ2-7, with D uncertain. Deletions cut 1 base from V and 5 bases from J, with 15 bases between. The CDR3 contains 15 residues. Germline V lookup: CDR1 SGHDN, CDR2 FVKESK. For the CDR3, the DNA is TGTGCCAGCAGCCAAGTTAGGGTAGAGGACGACGAGCAGTACTTC. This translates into CASSQVRVEDDEQYF.

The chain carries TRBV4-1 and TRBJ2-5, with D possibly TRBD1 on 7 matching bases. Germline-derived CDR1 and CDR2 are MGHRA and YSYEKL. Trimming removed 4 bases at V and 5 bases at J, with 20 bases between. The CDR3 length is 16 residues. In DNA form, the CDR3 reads TGCGCCAGCAGCCCAGGGGGGAAGACAGGGACGGAGACCCAGTACTTC. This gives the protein CASSPGGKTGTETQYF.

CDR3 in DNA: TGCGCCAGCAGCCAAGATGCCGGTACCTACGAGCAGTACTTC. Residues: CASSQDAGTYEQYF. The J gene is TRBJ2-7, the V gene TRBV4-1; D call uncertain. This CDR3 has 14 amino acids. The germline gives CDR1 MGHRA, CDR2 YSYEKL. V shed 0 bases and J shed 2 bases, with 8 bases lying between them.

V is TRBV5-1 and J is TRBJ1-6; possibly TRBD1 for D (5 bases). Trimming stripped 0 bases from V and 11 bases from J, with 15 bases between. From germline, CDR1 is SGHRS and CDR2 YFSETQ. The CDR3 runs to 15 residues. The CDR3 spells CASSLGYAGEAPLHF. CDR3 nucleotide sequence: TGCGCCAGCAGCTTGGGGTATGCGGGGGAGGCACCCCTCCACTTT.

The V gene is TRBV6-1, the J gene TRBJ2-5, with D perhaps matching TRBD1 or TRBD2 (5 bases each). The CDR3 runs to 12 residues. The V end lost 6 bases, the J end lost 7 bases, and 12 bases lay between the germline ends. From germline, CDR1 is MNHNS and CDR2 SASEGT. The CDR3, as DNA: TGTGCCAGCAGGGGGACCCGGGGGACCCAGTACTTC. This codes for CASRGTRGTQYF.

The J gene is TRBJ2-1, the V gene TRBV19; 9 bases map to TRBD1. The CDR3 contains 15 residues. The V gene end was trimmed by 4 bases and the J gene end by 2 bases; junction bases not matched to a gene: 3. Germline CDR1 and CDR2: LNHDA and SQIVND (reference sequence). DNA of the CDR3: TGTGCCAGTAGTAACCGACAGGGGGCCTACAATGAGCAGTTCTTC. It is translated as CASSNRQGAYNEQFF.

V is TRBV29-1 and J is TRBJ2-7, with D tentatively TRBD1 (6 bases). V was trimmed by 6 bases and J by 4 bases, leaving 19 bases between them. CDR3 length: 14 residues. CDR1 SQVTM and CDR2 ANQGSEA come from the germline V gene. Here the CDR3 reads CSVQGTGTPYEQYF. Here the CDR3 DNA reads TGCAGCGTCCAAGGGACCGGGACACCTTACGAGCAGTACTTC.

In DNA form, the CDR3 reads TGTGCCAGCAGTTACTCTTCCCCGGCCGTCTATGGCTACACCTTC. Protein: CASSYSSPAVYGYTF. The rearrangement joins TRBV6-6 to TRBJ1-2; D not resolved. The CDR3 is 15 amino acids. Germline values: CDR1 MNHNY, CDR2 SVGAGI (reference sequence). V shed 0 bases and J shed 4 bases, with 12 bases lying between them.

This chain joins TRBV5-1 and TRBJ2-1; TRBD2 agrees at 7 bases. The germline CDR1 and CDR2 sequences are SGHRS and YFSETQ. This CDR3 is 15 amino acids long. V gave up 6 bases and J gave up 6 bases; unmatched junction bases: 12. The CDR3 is CASTASGPSLNEQFF. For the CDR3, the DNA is TGCGCCAGCACTGCTAGCGGTCCCTCCCTCAATGAGCAGTTCTTC.

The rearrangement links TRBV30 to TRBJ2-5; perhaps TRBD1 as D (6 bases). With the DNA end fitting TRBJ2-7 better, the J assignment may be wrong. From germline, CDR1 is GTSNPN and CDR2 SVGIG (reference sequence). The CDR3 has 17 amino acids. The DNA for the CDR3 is TGTGCCTGGAGTCGTTTTGGGGGCCTCCCTACATTCTACGAGCAGTACTTC. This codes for CAWSRFGGLPTFYEQYF.

The CDR3 spells CASSLSFSRSGSTGNTIYF. The CDR3 nucleotides are TGTGCCAGCAGTTTATCCTTTAGTAGATCAGGGTCTACTGGAAACACCATATATTTT. The chain carries TRBV28 and TRBJ1-3, with D perhaps TRBD1 (5 bases). Germline values: CDR1 MDHEN, CDR2 SYDVKM. Trimming stripped 1 base from V and 2 bases from J, with 21 bases between. The CDR3 has 19 amino acids. Together with reference TRBV28 and TRBJ1-3, the CDR3 gives the full variable domain: DVKVTQSSRYLVKRTGEKVFLECVQDMDHENMFWYRQDPGLGLRLIYFSYDVKMKEKGDIPEGYSVSREKKERFSLILESASTNQTSMYLCASSLSFSRSGSTGNTIYFGEGSWLTVV.

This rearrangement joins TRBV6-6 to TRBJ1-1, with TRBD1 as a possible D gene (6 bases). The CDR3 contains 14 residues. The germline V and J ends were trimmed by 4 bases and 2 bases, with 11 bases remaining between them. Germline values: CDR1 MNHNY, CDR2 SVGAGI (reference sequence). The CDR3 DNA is TGTGCCAGCAGTTCGGGGGGGCTAAACACTGAAGCTTTCTTT. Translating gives CASSSGGLNTEAFF.

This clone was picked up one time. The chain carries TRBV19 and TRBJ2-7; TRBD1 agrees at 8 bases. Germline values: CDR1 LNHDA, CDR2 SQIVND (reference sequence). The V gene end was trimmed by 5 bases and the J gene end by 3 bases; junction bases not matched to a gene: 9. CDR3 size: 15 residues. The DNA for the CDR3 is TGTGCCAGTAGTCCTCAGGGACAGGAAAACTACGAGCAGTACTTC. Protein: CASSPQGQENYEQYF. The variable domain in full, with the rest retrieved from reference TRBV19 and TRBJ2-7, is DGGITQSPKYLFRKEGQNVTLSCEQNLNHDAMYWYRQDPGQGLRLIYYSQIVNDFQKGDIAEGYSVSREKKESFPLTVTSAQKNPTAFYLCASSPQGQENYEQYFGPGTRLTVT.

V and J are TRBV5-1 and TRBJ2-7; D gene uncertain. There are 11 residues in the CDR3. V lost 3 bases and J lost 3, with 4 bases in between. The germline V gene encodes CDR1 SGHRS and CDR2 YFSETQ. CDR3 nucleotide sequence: TGCGCCAGCAGCTCGTTCTACGAGCAGTACTTC. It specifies CASSSFYEQYF.

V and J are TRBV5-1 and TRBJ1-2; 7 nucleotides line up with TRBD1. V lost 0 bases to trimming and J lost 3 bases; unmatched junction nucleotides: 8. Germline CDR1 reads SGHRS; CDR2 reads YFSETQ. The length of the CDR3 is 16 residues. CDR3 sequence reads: CASSLGGGQAYYGYTF. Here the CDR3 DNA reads TGCGCCAGCAGCTTGGGGGGCGGACAGGCGTACTATGGCTACACCTTC.

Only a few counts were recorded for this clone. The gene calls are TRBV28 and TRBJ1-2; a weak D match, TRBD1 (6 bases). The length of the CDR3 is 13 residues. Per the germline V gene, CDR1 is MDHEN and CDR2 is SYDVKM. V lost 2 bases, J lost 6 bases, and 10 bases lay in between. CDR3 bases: TGTGCCAGCAGTTTACCCAGGGGTGATGGCTACACCTTC. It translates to CASSLPRGDGYTF.

The CDR3 DNA follows: TGCGCCAGCAGCCAAGGGGTTAGACGGAGCCTCTACGAGCAGTACTTC. Its protein product is CASSQGVRRSLYEQYF. The chain combines TRBV4-1 with TRBJ2-7; D ambiguous. V was shortened by 1 base and J by 3 bases, with 16 bases between the two germline ends. The CDR3 is 16 residues long. The V gene's germline CDR1 is MGHRA and CDR2 YSYEKL.

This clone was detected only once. The CDR3 protein is CASIQPRTGEQYF. CDR3 nucleotides: TGTGCCAGCATCCAACCCCGGACGGGGGAGCAGTACTTC. The chain joins TRBV21-1 to TRBJ2-7; TRBD2 was called by the table and not checked on the DNA. TRBV21-1 is shown as a pseudogene. The length of the CDR3 is 13 residues.

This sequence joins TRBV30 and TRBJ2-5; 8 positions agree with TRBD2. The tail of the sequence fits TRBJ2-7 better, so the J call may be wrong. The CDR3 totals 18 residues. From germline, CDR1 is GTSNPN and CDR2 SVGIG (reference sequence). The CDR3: CAWSVPGGRPRRFYEQYF. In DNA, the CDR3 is TGTGCCTGGAGTGTACCGGGCGGGAGGCCACGCCGGTTCTACGAGCAGTACTTC.

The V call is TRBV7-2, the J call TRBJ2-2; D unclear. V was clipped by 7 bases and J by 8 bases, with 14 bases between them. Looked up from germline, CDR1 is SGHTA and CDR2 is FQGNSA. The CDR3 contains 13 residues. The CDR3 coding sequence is TGTGCCAGCAACCTACTTCCCATGGGGGAGCTGTTTTTT. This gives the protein CASNLLPMGELFF.

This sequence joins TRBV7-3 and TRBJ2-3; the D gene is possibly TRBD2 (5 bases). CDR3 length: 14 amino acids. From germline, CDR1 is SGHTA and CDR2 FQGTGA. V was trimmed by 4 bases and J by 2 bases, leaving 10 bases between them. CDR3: CASSYPGVTDTQYF. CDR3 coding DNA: TGTGCCAGCAGCTACCCCGGGGTCACAGATACGCAGTATTTT.

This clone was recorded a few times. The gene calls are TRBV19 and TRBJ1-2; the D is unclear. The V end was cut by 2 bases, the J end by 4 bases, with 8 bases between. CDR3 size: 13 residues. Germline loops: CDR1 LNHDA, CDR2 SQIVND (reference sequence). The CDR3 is CASSITISYGYTF. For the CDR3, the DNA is TGTGCCAGTAGTATAACTATCTCCTATGGCTACACCTTC. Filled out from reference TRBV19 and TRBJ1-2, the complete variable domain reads DGGITQSPKYLFRKEGQNVTLSCEQNLNHDAMYWYRQDPGQGLRLIYYSQIVNDFQKGDIAEGYSVSREKKESFPLTVTSAQKNPTAFYLCASSITISYGYTFGSGTRLTVV.